Sequencing of this T cell receptor beta chain was carried out in a study of blood T cell repertoires in COVID-19. In the original workflow: Reference gene primer amplification yielded estimated nucleated cell counts. Profiled with immunoSEQ multiplex PCR; TCRdb holds only in-frame clones, not every one. V, J and clone size are taken as reported in that table, and D and trimming were inferred from the DNA itself. The sample gives 65,000 to 95,000 clones, 70% to 90% of which show up once; just over 8% is in the top ten. The CDR3 consists of 15 residues. From germline, CDR1 is KGHSH and CDR2 LQKENI. Trimming took 6 bases from V and 5 from J, leaving 17 bases between them.

This receptor was identified in a young man with acute or convalescent COVID-19. This rearrangement joins TRBV18 to TRBJ2-1; D is perhaps TRBD2 (6 bases). Sequencing used peripheral blood. The CDR3 spells CASSRVRRADNEQFF. The CDR3 DNA follows: TGTGCCAGCTCCCGCGTACGGAGGGCGGACAATGAGCAGTTCTTC.